One sample yielded the 4 T cell receptor beta chains listed below, sequenced in a study of T-cell memory formation after mild COVID-19. TCRdb independently ran MiXCR on the 5' RACE reads; one entry per CDR3 protein. The sample has 550,000 to 600,000 distinct CDR3 sequences; 17% are singletons. The source material was PBMCs or a T cell subset sorted from them (not recorded which). The origin of the receptors is an adult woman who had mild COVID-19 (a few samples of this study predate the infection). Cell type and time point are not known.

This clonotype was seen ten or more times. This sequence joins TRBV12-3 or TRBV12-4 and TRBJ1-1; the match to TRBD1 covers 9 bases. V lost 4 bases to trimming and J lost 4 bases; unmatched junction nucleotides: 4. The CDR3 consists of 14 residues. CDR3 coding DNA: TGTGCCAGCAGTTCCCGGACAGGGGTCACTGAAGCTTTCTTT. Translated, it gives CASSSRTGVTEAFF.

The rearrangement joins TRBV7-9 to TRBJ2-7; D remains ambiguous. The length of the CDR3 is 15 residues. The germline gives CDR1 SEHNR, CDR2 FQNEAQ (reference sequence). V gave up 0 bases and J gave up 5 bases, with 14 bases separating them. CDR3 DNA sequence: TGTGCCAGCAGCTTAGCCTTCAATGGGGTCCACGAGCAGTACTTC. Its protein product is CASSLAFNGVHEQYF.

This clonotype was observed at least ten times. V usage is TRBV7-2 and J usage is TRBJ1-1, with 9 bases identical to TRBD1. CDR3 length: 15 amino acids. In germline, CDR1 is SGHTA, CDR2 FQGNSA. The junction had 8 bases not matched to a gene; V was cut back by 5 bases and J by 4 bases. The DNA of the CDR3 is TGTGCCAGCAGCGTAACAGGGGGCGCGGGCACTGAAGCTTTCTTT. As protein: CASSVTGGAGTEAFF.

The chain employs TRBV2 and TRBJ1-6; D uncertain. This CDR3 comprises 17 residues. The V end lost 3 bases, the J end lost 2 bases, and 14 bases lay between the germline ends. Germline lookup yields CDR1 SNHLY and CDR2 FYNNEI. The CDR3 reads CASSDIPSRTYNSPLHF. The CDR3, as DNA: TGTGCCAGCAGTGATATCCCCTCCAGGACCTATAATTCACCCCTCCACTTT.